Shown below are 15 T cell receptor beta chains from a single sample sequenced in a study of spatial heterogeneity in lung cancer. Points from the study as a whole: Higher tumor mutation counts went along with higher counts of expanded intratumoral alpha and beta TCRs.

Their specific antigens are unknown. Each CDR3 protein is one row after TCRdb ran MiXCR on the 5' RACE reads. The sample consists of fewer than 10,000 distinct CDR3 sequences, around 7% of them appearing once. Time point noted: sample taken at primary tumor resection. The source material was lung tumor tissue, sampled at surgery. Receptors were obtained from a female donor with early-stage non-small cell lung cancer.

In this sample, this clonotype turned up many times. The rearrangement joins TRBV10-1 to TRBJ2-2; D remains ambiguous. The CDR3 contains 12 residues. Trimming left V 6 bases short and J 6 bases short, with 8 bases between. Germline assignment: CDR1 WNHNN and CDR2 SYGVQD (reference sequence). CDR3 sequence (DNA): TGCGCCAGCAGGGACCGGGCCGGGGAGCTGTTTTTT. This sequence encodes CASRDRAGELFF.

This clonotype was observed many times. CDR3 nucleotide sequence: TGTGCCAGCGGGGTGAGCAATCAGCCCCAGCATTTT. Its translation is CASGVSNQPQHF. This rearrangement joins TRBV6-2 or TRBV6-3 to TRBJ1-5; D gene ambiguous. Germline lookup yields CDR1 MNHEY and CDR2 SVGEGT. V was pared by 8 bases and J by 1 base, with 6 bases between. The CDR3 sequence is 12 residues long.

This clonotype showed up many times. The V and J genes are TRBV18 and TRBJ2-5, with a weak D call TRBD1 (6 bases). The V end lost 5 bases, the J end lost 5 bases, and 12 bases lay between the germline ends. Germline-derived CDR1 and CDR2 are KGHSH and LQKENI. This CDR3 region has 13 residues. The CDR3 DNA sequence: TGTGCCAGCTCATCAGGGGTCGGTGAGACCCAGTACTTC. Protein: CASSSGVGETQYF.

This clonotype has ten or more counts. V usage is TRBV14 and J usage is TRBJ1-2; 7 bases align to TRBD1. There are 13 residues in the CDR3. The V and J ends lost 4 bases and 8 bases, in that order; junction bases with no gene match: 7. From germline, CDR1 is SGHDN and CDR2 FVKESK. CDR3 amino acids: CASSPRDRDGYTF. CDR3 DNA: TGTGCCAGCAGCCCGCGAGACAGGGACGGCTACACCTTC.

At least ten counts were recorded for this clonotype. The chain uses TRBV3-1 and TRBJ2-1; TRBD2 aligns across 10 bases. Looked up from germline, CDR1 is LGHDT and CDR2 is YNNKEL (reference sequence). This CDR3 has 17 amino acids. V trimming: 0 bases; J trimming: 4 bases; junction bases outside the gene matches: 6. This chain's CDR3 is CASSQDTWTSGYNEQFF. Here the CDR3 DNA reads TGTGCCAGCAGCCAAGATACATGGACTAGCGGTTACAATGAGCAGTTCTTC.

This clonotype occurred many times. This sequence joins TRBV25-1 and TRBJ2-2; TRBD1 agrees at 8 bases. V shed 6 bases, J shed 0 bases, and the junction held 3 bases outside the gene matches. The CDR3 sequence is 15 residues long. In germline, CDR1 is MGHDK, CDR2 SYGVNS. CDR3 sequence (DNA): TGTGCCAGCAGGAGGACAGGGTCGAACACCGGGGAGCTGTTTTTT. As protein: CASRRTGSNTGELFF. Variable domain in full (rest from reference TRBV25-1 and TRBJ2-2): EADIYQTPRYLVIGTGKKITLECSQTMGHDKMYWYQQDPGMELHLIHYSYGVNSTEKGDLSSESTVSRIRTEHFPLTLESARPSHTSQYLCASRRTGSNTGELFFGEGSRLTVL.

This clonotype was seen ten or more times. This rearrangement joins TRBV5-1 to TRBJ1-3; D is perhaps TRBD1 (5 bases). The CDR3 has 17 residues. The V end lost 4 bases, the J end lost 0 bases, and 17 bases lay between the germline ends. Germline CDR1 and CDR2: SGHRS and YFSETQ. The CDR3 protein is CASSTTGTAGSGNTIYF. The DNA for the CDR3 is TGCGCCAGCAGCACCACCGGGACGGCGGGCTCTGGAAACACCATATATTTT.

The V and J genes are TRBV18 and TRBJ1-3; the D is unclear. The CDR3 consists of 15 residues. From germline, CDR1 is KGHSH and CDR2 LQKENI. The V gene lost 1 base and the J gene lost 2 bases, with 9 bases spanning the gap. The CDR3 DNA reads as TGTGCCAGCTCACCACGGACCGAGCCTGGAAACACCATATATTTT. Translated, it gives CASSPRTEPGNTIYF.

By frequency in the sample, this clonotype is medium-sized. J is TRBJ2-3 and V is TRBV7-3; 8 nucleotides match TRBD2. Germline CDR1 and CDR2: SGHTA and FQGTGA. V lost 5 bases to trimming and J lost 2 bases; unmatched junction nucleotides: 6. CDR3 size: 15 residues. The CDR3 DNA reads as TGTGCCAGCAGCCCAGGACTAGCCTTCACAGATACGCAGTATTTT. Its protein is CASSPGLAFTDTQYF.

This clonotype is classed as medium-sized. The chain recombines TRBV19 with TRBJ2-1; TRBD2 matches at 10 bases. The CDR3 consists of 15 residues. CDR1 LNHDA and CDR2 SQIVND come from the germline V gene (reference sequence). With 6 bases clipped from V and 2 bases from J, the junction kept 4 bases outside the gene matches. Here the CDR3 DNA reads TGTGCCAGTAGACAAACTAGCGGGGCCTACAATGAGCAGTTCTTC. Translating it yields CASRQTSGAYNEQFF.

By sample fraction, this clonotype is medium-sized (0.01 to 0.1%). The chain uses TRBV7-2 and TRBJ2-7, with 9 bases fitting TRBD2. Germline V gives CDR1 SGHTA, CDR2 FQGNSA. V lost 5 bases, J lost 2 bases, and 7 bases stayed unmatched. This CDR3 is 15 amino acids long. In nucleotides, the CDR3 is TGTGCCAGCAGCCGCGGACTAGCGTCTACCTACGAGCAGTACTTC. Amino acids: CASSRGLASTYEQYF.

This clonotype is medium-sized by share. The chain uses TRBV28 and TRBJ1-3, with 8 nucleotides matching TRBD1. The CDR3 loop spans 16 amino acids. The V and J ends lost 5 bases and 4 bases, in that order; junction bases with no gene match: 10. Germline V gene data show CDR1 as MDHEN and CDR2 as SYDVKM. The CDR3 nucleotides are TGTGCCAGCAGTGGATCGGACAGGGCCTTCGGAAACACCATATATTTT. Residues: CASSGSDRAFGNTIYF.

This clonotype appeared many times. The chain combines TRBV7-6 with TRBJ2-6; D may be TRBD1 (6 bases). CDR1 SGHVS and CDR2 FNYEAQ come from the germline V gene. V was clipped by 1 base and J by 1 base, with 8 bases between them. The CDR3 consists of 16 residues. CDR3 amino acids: CASSLVGQSGANVLTF. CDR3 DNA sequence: TGTGCCAGCAGCTTAGTCGGACAGTCTGGGGCCAACGTCCTGACTTTC.

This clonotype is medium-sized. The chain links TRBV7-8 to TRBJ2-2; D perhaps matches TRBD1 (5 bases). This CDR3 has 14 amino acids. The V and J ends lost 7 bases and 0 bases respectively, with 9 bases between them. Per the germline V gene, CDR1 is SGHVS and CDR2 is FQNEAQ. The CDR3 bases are TGTGCCAGCAAAGGGGCGCCGAACACCGGGGAGCTGTTTTTT. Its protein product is CASKGAPNTGELFF.

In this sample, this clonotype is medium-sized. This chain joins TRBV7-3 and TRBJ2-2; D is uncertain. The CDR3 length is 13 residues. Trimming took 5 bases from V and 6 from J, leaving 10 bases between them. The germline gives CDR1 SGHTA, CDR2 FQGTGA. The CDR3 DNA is TGTGCCAGCAGCCCCCAGATGTCCGGGGAGCTGTTTTTT. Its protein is CASSPQMSGELFF.